These 15 T cell receptor beta chains came from one sample sequenced in a study of vaccination and CD4 T cells after COVID-19. The antigens for these receptors are not known. The assay that was used to sequence DNA from cultured CD4+ T cells was the Oncomine TCR Beta short-read assay. Each CDR3 protein is one row after TCRdb ran MiXCR on the PCR reads. The sample lists 8,500 to 13,000 distinct CDR3 sequences, 22% occurring once. The treatment is: roughly 10-day PBMC culture with coronavirus spike peptide pools or control peptides (ViraFEST assay). The sample consisted of CD4+ T cells from blood, cultured in vitro, taken after SARS-CoV-2 vaccination. The receptors stem from a human donor who had recovered from COVID-19.

This clonotype was seen more than once but under ten times. The V call is TRBV7-2, the J call TRBJ1-1; maybe TRBD1 (5 bases). V lost 1 base and J 4 bases, leaving 19 bases between the germline ends. The germline gives CDR1 SGHTA, CDR2 FQGNSA. CDR3 size: 17 residues. The CDR3 DNA sequence: TGTGCCAGCAGCTTAGAAGAGATTGCGGGGCGAGTCACTGAAGCTTTCTTT. Translation: CASSLEEIAGRVTEAFF. Based on the CDR3 plus reference TRBV7-2 and TRBJ1-1, the full variable domain is GAGVSQSPSNKVTEKGKDVELRCDPISGHTALYWYRQSLGQGLEFLIYFQGNSAPDKSGLPSDRFSAERTGGSVSTLTIQRTQQEDSAVYLCASSLEEIAGRVTEAFFGQGTRLTVV.

As to this clonotype: At one boundary the junction diverges from the germline segment, which might be a read error. The J gene is TRBJ2-7, the V gene TRBV28; D not resolved. Germline CDR1 is MDHEN and CDR2 is SYDVKM. The CDR3 sequence is 13 residues long. The CDR3 nucleotides read TGTGTCAGCATGCAGATTGATACCTACGAGCAGTACTTC. The encoded protein is CVSMQIDTYEQYF. The full variable domain, its missing parts supplied by reference TRBV28 and TRBJ2-7, is DVKVTQSSRYLVKRTGEKVFLECVQDMDHENMFWYRQDPGLGLRLIYFSYDVKMKEKGDIPEGYSVSREKKERFSLILESASTNQTSMYLCVSMQIDTYEQYFGPGTRLTVT.

This clonotype was counted between two and nine times. J is TRBJ1-5 and V is TRBV5-1, with a possible D match to TRBD1 (6 bases). The CDR3 consists of 15 residues. V was cut by 3 bases and J by 3 bases, with 13 bases left in between. Germline V gene data show CDR1 as SGHRS and CDR2 as YFSETQ. CDR3 amino acids: CASSYSGTPNQPQHF. The CDR3 DNA is TGCGCCAGCAGCTATTCCGGGACACCCAATCAGCCCCAGCATTTT.

The table lists this clonotype with a few counts. The CDR3 loop is CASSYGGTLAKNIQYF. For the CDR3, the DNA is TGTGCCAGCAGTTACGGCGGAACTCTAGCCAAAAACATTCAGTACTTC. The V call is TRBV6-5, the J call TRBJ2-4; no clear D. The germline V and J ends were trimmed by 2 bases and 0 bases, with 11 bases remaining between them. CDR1 is MNHEY and CDR2 is SVGAGI in the germline V gene. The CDR3 is 16 residues long.

This clonotype was counted only a few times. This CDR3 reads CASSLTGTGPYEQYF. CDR3 nucleotides: TGTGCCAGCAGCTTGACCGGGACGGGCCCCTACGAGCAGTACTTC. The genes are TRBV5-6 and TRBJ2-7, with D tentatively TRBD1 or TRBD2 (5 bases each). V gave up 1 base and J gave up 2 bases, with 13 bases separating them. The CDR3 runs to 15 residues. CDR1 and CDR2 from the germline V gene are SGHDT and YYEEEE.

This clonotype appeared a few times. The J gene is TRBJ2-3, the V gene TRBV5-4; no clear D gene. The CDR3 consists of 14 residues. Trimming left V 4 bases short and J 0 bases short, with 9 bases between. Germline CDR1 SGHNT, CDR2 YYREEE (reference sequence). CDR3 amino acids: CASSQGASTDTQYF. The DNA of the CDR3 is TGTGCCAGCAGCCAAGGAGCTAGCACAGATACGCAGTATTTT.

A few counts support this clonotype. The CDR3 loop is CASSLTGADNSEQFF. The CDR3 nucleotides read TGTGCCAGCAGCTTAACAGGGGCGGACAATAGTGAGCAGTTCTTC. This chain uses TRBV7-7 with TRBJ2-1; 7 bases match TRBD1. V dropped 2 bases and J dropped 9; count of bases not matched to a gene: 10. The length of the CDR3 is 15 residues. The germline gives CDR1 SSHAT, CDR2 FNYEAQ (reference sequence).

This chain uses TRBV28 with TRBJ1-1; tentatively, D is TRBD1 (6 bases). Looked up from germline, CDR1 is MDHEN and CDR2 is SYDVKM. Trimming pared 6 bases from V and 7 bases from J, leaving 24 bases between. The CDR3 is 16 residues long. For the CDR3, the DNA is TGTGCCAGCAGCCCTGAGGGGGGCCCTTCCCGGGTTGAAGCTTTCTTT. Encoded protein: CASSPEGGPSRVEAFF. Filled out from reference TRBV28 and TRBJ1-1, the complete variable domain reads DVKVTQSSRYLVKRTGEKVFLECVQDMDHENMFWYRQDPGLGLRLIYFSYDVKMKEKGDIPEGYSVSREKKERFSLILESASTNQTSMYLCASSPEGGPSRVEAFFGQGTRLTVV.

In this sample, this clonotype turned up a few times. The chain uses TRBV2 and TRBJ2-5, with D possibly matching TRBD1 (5 bases). The CDR3 runs to 13 residues. Between the trimmed V and J ends, which lost 4 bases and 3 bases, there was a span of 9 bases. From germline, CDR1 is SNHLY and CDR2 FYNNEI. This chain's CDR3 is CASSVQGKETQYF. CDR3 DNA sequence: TGTGCCAGCAGTGTGCAGGGAAAAGAGACCCAGTACTTC.

This chain uses TRBV27 with TRBJ2-7; tentative D call: TRBD1 (5 bases). V lost 5 bases to trimming and J lost 3 bases, with 14 bases between them. This CDR3 has 14 residues. Germline V gene sequence: CDR1 MNHEY, CDR2 SMNVEV (reference sequence). The CDR3 DNA reads as TGTGCCAGCAGTCCCCAGGGAACCAACTACGAGCAGTACTTC. It translates to CASSPQGTNYEQYF.

V is TRBV5-5 and J is TRBJ1-2; D unresolved. V gave up 4 bases and J gave up 0 bases, with 16 bases separating them. The CDR3 covers 16 residues. Germline CDR1 reads SGHKS; CDR2 reads YYEKEE (reference sequence). The CDR3 region has the DNA TGTGCCAGCAGCCAGCAGGACGGAACTGCTAACTATGGCTACACCTTC. It is translated as CASSQQDGTANYGYTF.

The rearrangement uses TRBV30 and TRBJ2-3; D remains ambiguous. Trimming pared 0 bases from V and 6 bases from J, leaving 10 bases between. The CDR3 has 13 residues. The germline gives CDR1 GTSNPN, CDR2 SVGIG (reference sequence). The CDR3 loop reads CAWSVSLADTQYF. The CDR3 region has the DNA TGTGCCTGGAGTGTTTCCCTTGCGGATACGCAGTATTTT.

A note on this clonotype: Mismatch with germline at one junction end may stem from a read error. V gene TRBV7-8 combines with J gene TRBJ1-6; D gene unclear. CDR3 length equals 16 residues. CDR1 is SGHVS and CDR2 is FQNEAQ in the germline V gene. Written as DNA, the CDR3 is TGTGCCAGCAGCTTGAATGGCCAGGCCTATGATTCACCCCTCCACTTT. Its protein is CASSLNGQAYDSPLHF.

This clonotype has only a few counts. The CDR3 spells CASSPRGGNQPQHF. In DNA form, the CDR3 reads TGCGCCAGCAGCCCGCGCGGGGGAAATCAGCCCCAGCATTTT. The chain combines TRBV5-1 with TRBJ1-5; D perhaps matches TRBD1 (5 bases). Trimming stripped 4 bases from V and 4 bases from J, with 12 bases between. The germline CDR1 and CDR2 sequences are SGHRS and YFSETQ. This CDR3 is 14 amino acids long.

J is TRBJ2-3 and V is TRBV9; D gene unclear. This CDR3 has 12 residues. Germline loops: CDR1 SGDLS, CDR2 YYNGEE. V lost 0 bases and J 4 bases, leaving 3 bases between the germline ends. CDR3: CASSVEADTQYF. The CDR3 DNA is TGTGCCAGCAGCGTAGAGGCAGATACGCAGTATTTT.